This T cell receptor (beta chain) was profiled in a study of blood T cell repertoires in COVID-19. Study context: The United States, Italy and Spain supplied acute and convalescent COVID-19 samples.

This table comes from immunoSEQ multiplex PCR, and its TCRdb copy is limited to in-frame clones, with some not included. The sample has 200,000 or so clones; more than 75% are singletons. Germline V gives CDR1 ENHRY, CDR2 SYGVKD. The CDR3 consists of 17 residues. With V trimmed by 6 bases and J by 5 bases, 15 bases remained unmatched. This clonotype was obtained from a woman aged 40-49 years with acute COVID-19. The chain recombines TRBV10-3 with TRBJ2-3; 9 bases map to TRBD2. Sequenced sample: PBMCs or T cells enriched from blood (not recorded which). CDR3 in amino acids: CAIRATTLAGGRDTQYF. CDR3 coding DNA: TGTGCCATCAGAGCCACCACTCTGGCGGGGGGGCGAGATACGCAGTATTTT.